The 18 T cell receptor beta chains below all came from one sample that was sequenced in a study of a mutant IDH1 vaccine in newly diagnosed glioma. This sample's time point: week 35, safety follow-up. Each dose of the vaccine consisted of 300 ug of mutant IDH1 20-mer peptide, with topical imiquimod. Produced via immunoSEQ multiplex PCR; TCRdb's table is partial and in-frame only. The repertoire consists of some 71,000 clones, with about 87% occurring once and the leading ten covering about 2%. Their antigens are not known. Source: PBMCs, taken from a glioma patient whose treatment included an IDH1 peptide vaccine. These receptors all come from a man aged 25-45 years with glioma.

The V gene is TRBV30, the J gene TRBJ1-3; D is undetermined. The CDR3 is 12 amino acids. Germline CDR1 and CDR2: GTSNPN and SVGIG (reference sequence). Trimming stripped 3 bases from V and 2 bases from J, with 5 bases between. The CDR3, as DNA: TGTGCCTGGAGCCTTACTGGAAACACCATATATTTT. Protein product: CAWSLTGNTIYF.

This clone came up once. V gene TRBV7-2 combines with J gene TRBJ2-1; 7 bases are a match to TRBD2. There are 18 residues in the CDR3. Germline V gives CDR1 SGHTA, CDR2 FQGNSA. Trimming cost V 2 bases and J 1 base; bases outside gene matches: 11. The CDR3: CASSLIAGDVLSYNEQFF. CDR3 DNA: TGTGCCAGCAGCTTAATCGCGGGGGACGTACTATCCTACAATGAGCAGTTCTTC.

J is TRBJ1-1 and V is TRBV10-1; 10 bases agree with TRBD1. The J segment lost 0 bases and the V segment lost 1 base, leaving 8 bases of the junction unmatched. Germline values: CDR1 WNHNN, CDR2 SYGVQD (reference sequence). CDR3 length: 18 residues. CDR3 in amino acids: CASSEYFPGQGMNTEAFF. CDR3 bases: TGCGCCAGCAGTGAGTATTTTCCGGGACAGGGGATGAACACTGAAGCTTTCTTT.

This chain connects TRBV5-6 to TRBJ2-1; D gene uncertain. The ends were cut back, 0 bases at V and 5 bases at J, with 6 bases in the middle. The germline gives CDR1 SGHDT, CDR2 YYEEEE. This CDR3 is 13 amino acids long. CDR3 sequence reads: CASSLGRNNEQFF. The CDR3, as DNA: TGTGCCAGCAGCTTGGGACGGAACAATGAGCAGTTCTTC. The whole variable domain, filled in from reference TRBV5-6 and TRBJ2-1, reads DAGVTQSPTHLIKTRGQQVTLRCSPKSGHDTVSWYQQALGQGPQFIFQYYEEEERQRGNFPDRFSGHQFPNYSSELNVNALLLGDSALYLCASSLGRNNEQFFGPGTRLTVL.

This chain links TRBV6-1 with TRBJ1-1; weak D call: TRBD1 (6 bases). Germline V lookup: CDR1 MNHNS, CDR2 SASEGT. The CDR3 sequence is 15 residues long. V lost 2 bases and J lost 4, with 14 bases in between. The chain's CDR3 is CASSERSGAPTEAFF. The CDR3 DNA is TGTGCCAGCAGTGAACGGTCAGGGGCCCCCACTGAAGCTTTCTTT.

This chain uses TRBV5-1 with TRBJ1-1; 7 nucleotides line up with TRBD1. V lost 3 bases to trimming and J lost 5 bases; unmatched junction nucleotides: 7. Germline V gene lookup returns CDR1 SGHRS and CDR2 YFSETQ. The CDR3 runs to 14 residues. This CDR3 is CASSSLTGSTEAFF. The CDR3 nucleotides are TGCGCCAGCAGCTCCCTGACAGGGTCTACTGAAGCTTTCTTT. The full variable domain, rest sourced from reference TRBV5-1 and TRBJ1-1, is KAGVTQTPRYLIKTRGQQVTLSCSPISGHRSVSWYQQTPGQGLQFLFEYFSETQRNKGNFPGRFSGRQFSNSRSEMNVSTLELGDSALYLCASSSLTGSTEAFFGQGTRLTVV.

This clone was recorded a few times. The V call is TRBV30, the J call TRBJ1-4; a weak D match, TRBD1 (5 bases). CDR3 length equals 16 residues. Germline loops: CDR1 GTSNPN, CDR2 SVGIG (reference sequence). Between the trimmed V and J ends, which lost 1 base and 5 bases, there was a span of 17 bases. The CDR3, as DNA: TGTGCCTGGAGTGAGGCCGGGACGGGGGGAAATGAAAAACTGTTTTTT. It is translated as CAWSEAGTGGNEKLFF. Filled out from reference TRBV30 and TRBJ1-4, the complete variable domain reads SQTIHQWPATLVQPVGSPLSLECTVEGTSNPNLYWYRQAAGRGLQLLFYSVGIGQISSEVPQNLSASRPQDRQFILSSKKLLLSDSGFYLCAWSEAGTGGNEKLFFGSGTQLSVL.

The chain links TRBV2 to TRBJ1-4; 7 bases match TRBD1. The CDR3 extends over 14 amino acids. Germline values: CDR1 SNHLY, CDR2 FYNNEI. V was clipped by 4 bases and J by 3 bases; unmatched bases: 2. The CDR3 loop is CASSVQGANEKLFF. CDR3 bases: TGTGCCAGCAGTGTTCAGGGGGCTAATGAAAAACTGTTTTTT.

The chain joins TRBV28 to TRBJ2-2; 10 bases agree with TRBD2. Germline assignment: CDR1 MDHEN and CDR2 SYDVKM. The trim removed 0 bases at V and 3 bases at J, leaving 4 bases unmatched. CDR3 size: 17 residues. The CDR3 is CASSLWGTSVYTGELFF. CDR3 DNA: TGTGCCAGCAGTTTATGGGGGACTAGCGTTTACACCGGGGAGCTGTTTTTT.

V and J are TRBV28 and TRBJ1-1; D remains ambiguous. The length of the CDR3 is 14 residues. Germline values: CDR1 MDHEN, CDR2 SYDVKM. The germline V and J ends were trimmed by 3 bases and 0 bases, with 8 bases remaining between them. CDR3 protein: CASSFPSLNTEAFF. The CDR3 DNA is TGTGCCAGCAGTTTTCCTAGCCTGAACACTGAAGCTTTCTTT. The whole variable domain, remainder taken from reference TRBV28 and TRBJ1-1, is DVKVTQSSRYLVKRTGEKVFLECVQDMDHENMFWYRQDPGLGLRLIYFSYDVKMKEKGDIPEGYSVSREKKERFSLILESASTNQTSMYLCASSFPSLNTEAFFGQGTRLTVV.

V usage is TRBV5-1 and J usage is TRBJ1-2; 7 bases are a match to TRBD1. CDR1 and CDR2 from the germline V gene are SGHRS and YFSETQ. V was pared by 3 bases and J by 8 bases, with 7 bases of the junction left unmatched. The CDR3 runs to 13 residues. Here the CDR3 DNA reads TGCGCCAGCAGCTACGGGACAGCGGGGGGCTACACCTTC. It encodes CASSYGTAGGYTF.

Only a few counts were recorded for this clone. The chain employs TRBV29-1 and TRBJ1-1; 10 nucleotides align to TRBD1. After removal of 6 bases from V and 4 bases from J, the junction contained 5 bases not matched to a gene. Germline V gives CDR1 SQVTM, CDR2 ANQGSEA. CDR3 length: 13 residues. DNA of the CDR3: TGCAGCGTAGGCGACAGGGGGCTCACTGAAGCTTTCTTT. Residues: CSVGDRGLTEAFF.

The J gene is TRBJ1-5, the V gene TRBV9, with 8 positions matching TRBD1. Germline V gene data show CDR1 as SGDLS and CDR2 as YYNGEE. J lost 3 bases, V lost 0 bases, and 2 bases had no gene match. The CDR3 sequence is 15 residues long. Here the CDR3 reads CASSVAGGPNQPQHF. As DNA, the CDR3 is TGTGCCAGCAGCGTAGCAGGGGGCCCCAATCAGCCCCAGCATTTT.

The chain employs TRBV19 and TRBJ1-6; D is uncertain. CDR3 size: 14 residues. CDR1 is LNHDA and CDR2 is SQIVND in the germline V gene (reference sequence). The V gene lost 6 bases and the J gene lost 7 bases, with 13 bases spanning the gap. The CDR3, as DNA: TGTGCCAGTAGCTCAGGCCTAGGCAATTCACCCCTCCACTTT. This encodes CASSSGLGNSPLHF.

The table lists this clone with a few counts. V is TRBV7-9 and J is TRBJ1-6; D is undetermined. Germline-derived CDR1 and CDR2 are SEHNR and FQNEAQ (reference sequence). The V and J ends lost 2 bases and 10 bases respectively, with 6 bases between them. The CDR3 is 12 residues long. The CDR3 DNA reads as TGTGCCAGCAGCTTATCAGAGTCACCCCTCCACTTT. This sequence encodes CASSLSESPLHF.

The genes are TRBV12-5 and TRBJ2-1, with TRBD2 matching over 16 bases. The CDR3 contains 22 residues. The junction had 18 bases not matched to a gene; V was cut back by 1 base and J by 6 bases. Germline CDR1 is LGHNT and CDR2 is FRNRAP. In DNA form, the CDR3 reads TGTGCTAGTGGTTTGGCACTCATCCCGGGACTAGCGGGGGGGCTGGATGCCAATGAGCAGTTCTTC. Translating it yields CASGLALIPGLAGGLDANEQFF.

The rearrangement links TRBV19 to TRBJ1-1; 7 bases align to TRBD1. V shed 6 bases and J 4 bases; nucleotides not matched to a gene: 8. Germline lookup yields CDR1 LNHDA and CDR2 SQIVND (reference sequence). This CDR3 comprises 14 residues. The CDR3 nucleotides are TGTGCCAGTAGGCCCCAGGGGGTCGGCACTGAAGCTTTCTTT. It codes for CASRPQGVGTEAFF.

This chain connects TRBV28 to TRBJ2-1, with 7 bases identical to TRBD2. The V gene's germline CDR1 is MDHEN and CDR2 SYDVKM. Trimming took 2 bases from V and 9 from J; bases not matched to a gene: 7. CDR3 length: 14 amino acids. The CDR3 is CASSLVGGQFEQFF. CDR3 DNA sequence: TGTGCCAGCAGTTTAGTGGGAGGGCAGTTTGAGCAGTTCTTC.